This paragraph covers one T cell receptor beta chain sequence. A few counts support this clonotype. The antigen it recognizes is unknown. Base qualities are not recorded, but no much larger clone differs from it by a single base. Library creation used PCR. Sequencer: Illumina HiSeq 2500. Molecular barcoding was employed in the preparation of TCR libraries, with unique molecular identifiers being used to normalize TCRbeta repertoire quantification. TCRdb trimmed the raw reads at Q25, called clones with MiXCR and kept productive beta chains. Each CDR3 protein appears once, grouped with its most common genes and DNA. The sample table lists about 980,000 distinct CDR3 sequences, about 30% of them with a count of one. The ten most abundant clones make up 28% of the sample. From its cysteine to its phenylalanine, the CDR3 spans 17 amino acids. CDR3 DNA is the only sequence kept; it has 51 bases, read in frame from the first base. V ends up 5 bases short and J 0 bases short, with an unmatched junction base count of 7. The germline V gene (reference sequence) gives CDR1 as MNHEY and CDR2 as SMNVEV.

The sample is drawn from a study of T-cell reconstitution after alpha-beta-depleted transplantation in children (dated by TCRdb to 2016 to 2017). About the study as a whole: The study quantitatively tracked T-cell immune reconstitution after TCRalphabeta/CD19-depleted allogeneic hematopoietic cell transplantation in children using TCR repertoire profiling.

Findings and caveats that apply to the study as a whole: Apparently early alphabetaT-cell count recovery about two months after transplant reportedly relied on only several hundred rapidly expanded clones derived from non-depleted graft cells. Over the following months the frequencies of hyperexpanded clones went down, and after one year T-cell counts and TCRbeta diversity were mostly credited to newly produced T cells. In some patients, the high TCRbeta diversity seen at day 60 was put down to recipient T cells and intrathymic progenitors that had survived conditioning.

This sample's treatment or condition label indicates: allogeneic hematopoietic cell transplantation with graft depleted of TCRalphabeta T cells and CD19 B cells. TCRalphabeta/CD19-depleted allogeneic hematopoietic cell grafts were given to the transplant recipients, all of whom were children. Recombination connected TRBV27 to TRBJ2-6; 7 bases in the junction line up with TRBD1. Specimen: PBMCs, mostly from graft donor cells, collected 360 days after TCRalphabeta/CD19-depleted stem cell transplant. The receptor comes from a boy less than two years old who had a stem cell transplant for SCID, so the T cells may come from the graft donor. The nucleotide sequence reads as follows: TGTGCCAGCAGTCCAGGGACAGTCAGCTCTGGGGCCAACGTCCTGACTTTC. Translation gives CASSPGTVSSGANVLTF.